This TCR beta chain is from a study of blood T cells in healthy people across ages. CDR3 length: 15 residues. The V gene's germline CDR1 is SGHDN and CDR2 FVKESK. V lost 1 base and J lost 4; bases outside the gene matches: 6. Using a J-beta primer mix together with a sample-barcoded 5' primer, a second PCR was run for roughly 6 to 12 cycles. TCRdb analysed the 5' RACE reads with MiXCR anew, one entry per CDR3 protein. There are approximately 1.5 million distinct CDR3 sequences in the sample; approximately 39% occur only once, and approximately 4.1% lies in the top ten. The clonotype comes from a woman under 30 in good health. The V and J genes are TRBV14 and TRBJ1-2, with TRBD1 matching over 7 bases. Sequenced input: blood. DNA of the CDR3: TGTGCCAGCAGCCAAGGCAGGACAGGAGGCTATGGCTACACCTTC. Protein: CASSQGRTGGYGYTF.